This T cell receptor beta chain originates from a study of blood T cell repertoires in COVID-19. TCRdb's copy holds only in-frame clones and misses some; the assay was immunoSEQ multiplex PCR. This sample has nearly 250,000 clones, with 85% found just once. V lost 6 bases, J lost 4 bases, and 4 bases stayed unmatched. The length of the CDR3 is 13 residues. In germline, CDR1 is WNHNN, CDR2 SYGVQD (reference sequence). Individuals aged 18 to 89 years were recruited from about two dozen US areas. The chain joins TRBV10-1 to TRBJ2-5; 8 bases agree with TRBD2. Sequenced sample: PBMCs or T cells enriched from blood (not recorded which). This receptor was obtained from a woman aged 50 to 65 with acute COVID-19. The CDR3 nucleotides read TGCGCCAGCAGCGCCGCGGGGGGAGAGACCCAGTACTTC. The encoded protein is CASSAAGGETQYF.